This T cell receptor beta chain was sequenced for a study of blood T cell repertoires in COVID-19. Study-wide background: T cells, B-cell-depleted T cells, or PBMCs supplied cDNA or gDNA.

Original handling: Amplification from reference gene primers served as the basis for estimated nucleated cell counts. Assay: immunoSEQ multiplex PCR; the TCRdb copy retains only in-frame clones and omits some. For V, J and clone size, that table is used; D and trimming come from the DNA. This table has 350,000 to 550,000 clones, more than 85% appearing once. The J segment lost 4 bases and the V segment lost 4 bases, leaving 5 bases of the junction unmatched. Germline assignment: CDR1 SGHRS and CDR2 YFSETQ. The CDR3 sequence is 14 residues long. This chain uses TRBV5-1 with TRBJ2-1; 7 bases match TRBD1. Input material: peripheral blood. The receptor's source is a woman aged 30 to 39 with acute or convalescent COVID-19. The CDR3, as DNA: TGCGCCAGCAGCCCAGGACAGGCTTACAATGAGCAGTTCTTC. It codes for CASSPGQAYNEQFF.